This T cell receptor (beta chain) was observed in a study of siplizumab effects on memory and regulatory T cells. With regard to this clone: The antigen is unknown.

Sequenced by immunoSEQ multiplex PCR; TCRdb stores in-frame clones only, minus some. The table has about 100,000 clones, approximately 94% seen once. Study-wide points: Alloreactive sequences from unstimulated CD4+ memory cells fell significantly with siplizumab.

CDR1 is SGHTA, CDR2 FQGNSA, per germline. V gave up 0 bases and J gave up 8 bases, with 4 bases separating them. The CDR3 has 12 amino acids. The source is a human donor in good health. The sample was non-Treg CD4+ T cells sorted from blood. This chain links TRBV7-2 with TRBJ2-2; no clear D. The CDR3, as DNA: TGTGCCAGCAGCTTAGCCGTGGGGGAGCTGTTTTTT. It encodes CASSLAVGELFF.